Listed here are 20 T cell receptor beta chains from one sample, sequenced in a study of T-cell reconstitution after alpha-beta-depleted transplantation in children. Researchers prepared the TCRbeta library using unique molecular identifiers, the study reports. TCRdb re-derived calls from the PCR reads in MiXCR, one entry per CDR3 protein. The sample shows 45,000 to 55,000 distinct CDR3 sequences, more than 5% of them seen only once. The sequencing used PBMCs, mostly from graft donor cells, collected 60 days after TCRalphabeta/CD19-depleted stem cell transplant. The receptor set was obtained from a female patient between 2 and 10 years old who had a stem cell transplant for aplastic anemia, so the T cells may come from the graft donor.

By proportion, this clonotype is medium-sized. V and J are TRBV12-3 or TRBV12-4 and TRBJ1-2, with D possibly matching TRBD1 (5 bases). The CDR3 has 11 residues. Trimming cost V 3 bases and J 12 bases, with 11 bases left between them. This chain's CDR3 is CASSFGGANTF. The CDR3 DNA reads TGTGCCAGCAGTTTCGGGGGAGCCAACACCTTC.

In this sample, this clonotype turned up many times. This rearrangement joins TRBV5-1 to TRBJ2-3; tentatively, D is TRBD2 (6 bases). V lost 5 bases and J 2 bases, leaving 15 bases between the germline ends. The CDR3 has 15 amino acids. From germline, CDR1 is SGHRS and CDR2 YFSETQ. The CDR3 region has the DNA TGCGCCAGCAGAAGGGAGGCGGGACTCACAGATACGCAGTATTTT. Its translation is CASRREAGLTDTQYF.

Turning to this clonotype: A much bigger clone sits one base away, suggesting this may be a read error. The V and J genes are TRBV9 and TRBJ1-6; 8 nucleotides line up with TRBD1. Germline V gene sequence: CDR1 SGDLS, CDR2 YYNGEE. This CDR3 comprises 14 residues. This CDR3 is CARSVEGQDSPLHF. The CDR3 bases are TGTGCCAGGAGCGTAGAGGGACAGGATTCACCCCTCCACTTT.

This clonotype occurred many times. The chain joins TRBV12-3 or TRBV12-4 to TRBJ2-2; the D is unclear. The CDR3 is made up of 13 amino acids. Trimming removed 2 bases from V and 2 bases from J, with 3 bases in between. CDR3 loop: CASSLSNTGELFF. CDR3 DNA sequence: TGTGCCAGCAGTTTATCAAACACCGGGGAGCTGTTTTTT.

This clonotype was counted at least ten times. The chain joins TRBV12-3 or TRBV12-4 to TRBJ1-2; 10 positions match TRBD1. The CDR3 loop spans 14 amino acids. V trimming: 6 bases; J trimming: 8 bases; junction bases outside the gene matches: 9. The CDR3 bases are TGTGCCAGCAGCTTCATCCGGGACAGGGGCGGCTACACCTTC. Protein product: CASSFIRDRGGYTF.

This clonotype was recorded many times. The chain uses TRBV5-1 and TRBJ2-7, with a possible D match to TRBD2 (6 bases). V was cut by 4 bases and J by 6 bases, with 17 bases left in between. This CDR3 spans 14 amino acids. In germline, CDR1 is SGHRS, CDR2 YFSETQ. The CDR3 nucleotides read TGCGCCAGCAGCCCCGCTAGCGTTTCGGGCGAGCAGTACTTC. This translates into CASSPASVSGEQYF.

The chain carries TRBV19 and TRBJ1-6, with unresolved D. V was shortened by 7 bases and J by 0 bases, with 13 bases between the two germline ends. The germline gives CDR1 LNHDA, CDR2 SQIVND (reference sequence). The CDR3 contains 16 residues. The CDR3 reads CASKAGQSSYNSPLHF. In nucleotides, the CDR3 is TGTGCCAGTAAGGCGGGCCAGAGCTCCTATAATTCACCCCTCCACTTT.

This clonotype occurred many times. The CDR3 DNA reads TGCAGTGCTAGAAGGGACAGGGGCAATCAGCCCCAGCATTTT. Its protein product is CSARRDRGNQPQHF. This chain uses TRBV20-1 with TRBJ1-5; 9 positions match TRBD1. The CDR3 length is 14 residues. With 2 bases clipped from V and 2 bases from J, the junction kept 1 base outside the gene matches. CDR1 is DFQATT and CDR2 is SNEGSKA in the germline V gene (reference sequence).

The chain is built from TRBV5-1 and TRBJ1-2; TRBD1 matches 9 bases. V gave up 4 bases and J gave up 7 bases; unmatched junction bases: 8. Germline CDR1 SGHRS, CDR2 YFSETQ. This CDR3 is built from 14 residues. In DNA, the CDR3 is TGCGCCAGCAGCACCCCTGGACAGGGGAGTGGCTACACCTTC. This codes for CASSTPGQGSGYTF.

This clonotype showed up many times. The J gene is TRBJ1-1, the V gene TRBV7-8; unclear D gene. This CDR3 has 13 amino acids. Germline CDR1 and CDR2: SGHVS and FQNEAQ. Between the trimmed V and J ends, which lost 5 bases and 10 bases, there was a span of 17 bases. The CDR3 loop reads CASSPPASGGAFF. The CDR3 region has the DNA TGTGCCAGCAGCCCCCCTGCCTCAGGTGGAGCTTTCTTT.

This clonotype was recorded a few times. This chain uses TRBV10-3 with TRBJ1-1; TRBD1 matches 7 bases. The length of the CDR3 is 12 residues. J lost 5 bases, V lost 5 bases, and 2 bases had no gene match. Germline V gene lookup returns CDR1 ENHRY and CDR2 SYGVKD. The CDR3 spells CAISPGGTEAFF. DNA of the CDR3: TGTGCCATCAGTCCAGGGGGTACTGAAGCTTTCTTT.

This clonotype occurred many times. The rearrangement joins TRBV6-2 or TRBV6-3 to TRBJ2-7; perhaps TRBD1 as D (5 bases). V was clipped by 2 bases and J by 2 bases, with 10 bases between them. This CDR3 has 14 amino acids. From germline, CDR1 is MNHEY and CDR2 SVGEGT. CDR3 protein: CASSYEDTTYEQYF. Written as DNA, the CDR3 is TGTGCCAGCAGTTACGAGGACACCACCTACGAGCAGTACTTC.

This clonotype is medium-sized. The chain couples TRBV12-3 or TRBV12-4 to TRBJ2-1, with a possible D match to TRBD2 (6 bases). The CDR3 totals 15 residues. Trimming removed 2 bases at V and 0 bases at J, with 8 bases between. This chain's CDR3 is CASSLSGSSYNEQFF. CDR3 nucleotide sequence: TGTGCCAGCAGTTTATCCGGGAGCTCCTACAATGAGCAGTTCTTC.

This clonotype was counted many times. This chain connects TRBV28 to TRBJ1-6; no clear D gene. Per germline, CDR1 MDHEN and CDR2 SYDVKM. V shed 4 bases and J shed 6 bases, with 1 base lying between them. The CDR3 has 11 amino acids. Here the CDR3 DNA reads TGTGCCAGCAGTTCTAATTCACCCCTCCACTTT. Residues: CASSSNSPLHF.

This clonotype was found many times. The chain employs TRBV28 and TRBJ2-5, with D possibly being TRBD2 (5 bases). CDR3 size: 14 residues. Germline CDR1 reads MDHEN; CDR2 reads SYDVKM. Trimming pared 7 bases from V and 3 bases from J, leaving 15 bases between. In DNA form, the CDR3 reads TGTGCCAGCAACTTCCAGAGGGCGAAAGAGACCCAGTACTTC. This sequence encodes CASNFQRAKETQYF.

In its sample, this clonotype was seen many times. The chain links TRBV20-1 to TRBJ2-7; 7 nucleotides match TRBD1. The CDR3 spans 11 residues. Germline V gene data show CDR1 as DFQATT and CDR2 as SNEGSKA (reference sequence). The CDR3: CRATGSREQYF. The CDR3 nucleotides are TGCAGAGCGACAGGGAGTCGCGAGCAGTACTTC.

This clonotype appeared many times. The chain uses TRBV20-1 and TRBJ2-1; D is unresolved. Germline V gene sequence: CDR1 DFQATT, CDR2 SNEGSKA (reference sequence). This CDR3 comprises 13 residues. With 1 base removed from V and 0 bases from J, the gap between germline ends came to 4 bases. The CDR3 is CSARASSYNEQFF. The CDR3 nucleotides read TGCAGTGCTAGAGCGAGCTCCTACAATGAGCAGTTCTTC.

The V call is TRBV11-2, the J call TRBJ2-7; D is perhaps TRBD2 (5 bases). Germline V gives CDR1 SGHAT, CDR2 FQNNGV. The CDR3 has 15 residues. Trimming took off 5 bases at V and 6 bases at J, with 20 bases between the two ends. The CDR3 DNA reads TGTGCCAGCAGCCGTCGACGGGGAGTGAGAGTCGAGCAGTACGTC. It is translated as CASSRRRGVRVEQYV.

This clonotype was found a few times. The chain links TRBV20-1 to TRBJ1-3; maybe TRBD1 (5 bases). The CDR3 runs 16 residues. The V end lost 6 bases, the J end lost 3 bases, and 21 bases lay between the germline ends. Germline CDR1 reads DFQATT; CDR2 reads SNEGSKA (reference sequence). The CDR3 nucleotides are TGCAGTGCCGTAAAGGGGTTCCCGCAGTTTGGAAACACCATATATTTT. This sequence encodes CSAVKGFPQFGNTIYF.

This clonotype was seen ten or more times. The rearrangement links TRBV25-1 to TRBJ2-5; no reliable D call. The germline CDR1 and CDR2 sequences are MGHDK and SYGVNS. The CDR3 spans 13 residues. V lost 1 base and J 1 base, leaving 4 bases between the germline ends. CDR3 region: CASSEWIQETQYF. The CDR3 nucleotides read TGTGCCAGCAGTGAATGGATCCAAGAGACCCAGTACTTC.